This T cell receptor (beta chain) was sequenced in a study of early T cells in non-severe SARS-CoV-2 infection. Points on this clonotype: Its antigen is undetermined.

Trimming took 7 bases from V and 3 from J; bases not matched to a gene: 13. Germline-derived CDR1 and CDR2 are SGHRS and YFSETQ. This CDR3 is 15 amino acids long. Study-level results: Comparison of clonotypes with VDJdb favored anti-spike CD8 responses while missing private and CD4 specificities.

TCRdb reprocessed the 5' RACE reads via MiXCR and lists one record per CDR3 protein. Of 75,000 to 100,000 distinct CDR3 sequences in the sample, around 17% are singletons; the top ten hold around 1.3%. This receptor was identified in an adult who was a healthcare worker with PCR-confirmed SARS-CoV-2 infection or an uninfected control (not recorded which). V is TRBV5-1 and J is TRBJ2-7, with TRBD2 identical over 7 bases. The sample taken for sequencing was whole blood. CDR3 sequence: CASAFRQGLYYEQYF. The CDR3 region has the DNA TGCGCCAGCGCTTTTAGGCAGGGACTATACTACGAGCAGTACTTC.